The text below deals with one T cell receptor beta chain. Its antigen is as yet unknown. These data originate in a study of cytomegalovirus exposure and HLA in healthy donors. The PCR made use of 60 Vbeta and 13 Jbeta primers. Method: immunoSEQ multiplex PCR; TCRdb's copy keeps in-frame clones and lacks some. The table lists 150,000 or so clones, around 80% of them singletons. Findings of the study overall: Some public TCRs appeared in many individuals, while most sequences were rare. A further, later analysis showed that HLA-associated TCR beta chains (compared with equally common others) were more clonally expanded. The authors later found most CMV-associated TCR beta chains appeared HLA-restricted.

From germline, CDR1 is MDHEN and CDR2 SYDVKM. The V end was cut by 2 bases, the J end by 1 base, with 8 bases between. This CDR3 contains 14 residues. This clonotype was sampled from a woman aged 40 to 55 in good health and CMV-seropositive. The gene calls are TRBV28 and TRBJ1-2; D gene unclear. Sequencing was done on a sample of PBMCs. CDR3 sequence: CASSLDEVNYGYTF. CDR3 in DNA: TGTGCCAGCAGTTTAGACGAGGTTAACTATGGCTACACCTTC.